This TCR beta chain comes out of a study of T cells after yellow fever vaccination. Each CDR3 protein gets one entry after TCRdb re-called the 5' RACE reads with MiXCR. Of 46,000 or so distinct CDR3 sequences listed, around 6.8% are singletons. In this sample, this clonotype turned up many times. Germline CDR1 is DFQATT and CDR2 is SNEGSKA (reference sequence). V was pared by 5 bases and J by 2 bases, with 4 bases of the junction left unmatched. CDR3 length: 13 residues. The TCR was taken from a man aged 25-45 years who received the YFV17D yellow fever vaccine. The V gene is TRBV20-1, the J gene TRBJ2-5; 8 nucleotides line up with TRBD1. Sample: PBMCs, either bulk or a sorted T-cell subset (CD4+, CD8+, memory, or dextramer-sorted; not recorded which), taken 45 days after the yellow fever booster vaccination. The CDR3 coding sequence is TGCAGTGCTCCGACAGGGGCTCAAGAGACCCAGTACTTC. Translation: CSAPTGAQETQYF.